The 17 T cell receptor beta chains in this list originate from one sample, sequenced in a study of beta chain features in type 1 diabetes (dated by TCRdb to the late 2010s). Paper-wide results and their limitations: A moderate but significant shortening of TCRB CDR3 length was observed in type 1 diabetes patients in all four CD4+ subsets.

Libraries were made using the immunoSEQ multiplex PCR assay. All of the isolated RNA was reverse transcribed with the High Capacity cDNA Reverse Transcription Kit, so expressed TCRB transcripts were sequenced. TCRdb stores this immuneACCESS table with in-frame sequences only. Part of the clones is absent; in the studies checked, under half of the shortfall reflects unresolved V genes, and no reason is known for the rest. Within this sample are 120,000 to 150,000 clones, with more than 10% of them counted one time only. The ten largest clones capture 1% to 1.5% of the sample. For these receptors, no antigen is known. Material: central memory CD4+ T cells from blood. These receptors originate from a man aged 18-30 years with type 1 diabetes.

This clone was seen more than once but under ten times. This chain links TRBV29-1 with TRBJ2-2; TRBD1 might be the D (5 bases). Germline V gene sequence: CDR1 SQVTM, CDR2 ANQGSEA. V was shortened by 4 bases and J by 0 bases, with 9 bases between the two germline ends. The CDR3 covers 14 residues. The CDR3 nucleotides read TGCAGCGTTGCAGGACATCCGAACACCGGGGAGCTGTTTTTT. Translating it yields CSVAGHPNTGELFF.

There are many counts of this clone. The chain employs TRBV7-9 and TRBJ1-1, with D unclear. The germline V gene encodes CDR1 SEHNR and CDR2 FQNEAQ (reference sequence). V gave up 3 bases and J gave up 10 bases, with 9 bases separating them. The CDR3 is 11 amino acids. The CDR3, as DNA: TGTGCCAGCAGCTTGGGCCACGGAGCTTTCTTT. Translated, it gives CASSLGHGAFF.

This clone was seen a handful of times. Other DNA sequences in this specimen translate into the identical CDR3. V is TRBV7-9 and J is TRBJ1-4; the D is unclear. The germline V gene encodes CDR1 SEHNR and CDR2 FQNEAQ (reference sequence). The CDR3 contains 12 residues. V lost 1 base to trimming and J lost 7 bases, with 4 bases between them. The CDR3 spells CASSLEGEKLFF. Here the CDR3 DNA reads TGTGCCAGCAGCTTAGAAGGTGAAAAACTGTTTTTT.

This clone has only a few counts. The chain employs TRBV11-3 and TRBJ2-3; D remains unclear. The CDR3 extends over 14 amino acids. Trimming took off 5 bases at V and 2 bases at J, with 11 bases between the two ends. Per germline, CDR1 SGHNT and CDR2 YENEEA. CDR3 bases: TGTGCCAGCAGCGCATCCCCTAACACAGATACGCAGTATTTT. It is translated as CASSASPNTDTQYF.

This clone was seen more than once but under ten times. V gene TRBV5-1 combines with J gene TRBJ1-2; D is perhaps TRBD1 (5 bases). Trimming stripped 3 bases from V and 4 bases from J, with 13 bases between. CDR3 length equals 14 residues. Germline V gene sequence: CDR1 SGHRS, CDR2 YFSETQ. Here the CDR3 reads CASSSDRDSYGYTF. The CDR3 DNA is TGCGCCAGCAGCTCGGACCGGGACTCCTATGGCTACACCTTC.

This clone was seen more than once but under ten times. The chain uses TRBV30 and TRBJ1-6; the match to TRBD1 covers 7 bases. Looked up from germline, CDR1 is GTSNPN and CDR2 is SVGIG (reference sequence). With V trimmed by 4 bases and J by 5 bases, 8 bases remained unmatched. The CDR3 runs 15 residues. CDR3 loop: CAWKLTGTDNSPLHF. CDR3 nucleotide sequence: TGTGCCTGGAAATTGACAGGGACGGATAATTCACCCCTCCACTTT.

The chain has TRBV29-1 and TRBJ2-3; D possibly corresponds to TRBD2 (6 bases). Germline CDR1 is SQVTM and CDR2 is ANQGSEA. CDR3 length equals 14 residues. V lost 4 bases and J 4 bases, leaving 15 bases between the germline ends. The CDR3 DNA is TGCAGCGTTGCGTTGGGCAGGGAGGCAGATACGCAGTATTTT. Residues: CSVALGREADTQYF.

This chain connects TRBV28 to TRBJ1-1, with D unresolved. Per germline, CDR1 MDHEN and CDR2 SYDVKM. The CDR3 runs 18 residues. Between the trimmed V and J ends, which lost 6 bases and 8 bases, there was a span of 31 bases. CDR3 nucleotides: TGTGCCAGCAGCCTTATGAGAAAAGGACGGCCCTTTCTATCCGAAGCTTTCTTT. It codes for CASSLMRKGRPFLSEAFF.

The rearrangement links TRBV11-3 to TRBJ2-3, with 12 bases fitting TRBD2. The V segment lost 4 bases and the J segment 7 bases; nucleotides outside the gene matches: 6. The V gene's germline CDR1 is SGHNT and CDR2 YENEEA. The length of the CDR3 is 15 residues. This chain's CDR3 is CASSSSGLAGHTQYF. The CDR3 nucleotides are TGTGCCAGCAGCTCATCCGGACTAGCGGGACATACGCAGTATTTT.

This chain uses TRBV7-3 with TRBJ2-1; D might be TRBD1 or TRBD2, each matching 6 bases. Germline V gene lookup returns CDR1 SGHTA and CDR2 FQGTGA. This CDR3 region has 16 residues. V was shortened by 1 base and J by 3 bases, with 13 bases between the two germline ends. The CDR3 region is CASSLIGGAIYNEQFF. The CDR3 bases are TGTGCCAGCAGCTTAATCGGGGGCGCGATCTACAATGAGCAGTTCTTC.

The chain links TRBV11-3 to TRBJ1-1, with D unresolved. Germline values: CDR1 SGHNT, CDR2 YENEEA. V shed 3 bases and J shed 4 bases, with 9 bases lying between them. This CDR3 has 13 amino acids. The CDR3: CASSLMAGTEAFF. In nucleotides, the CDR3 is TGTGCCAGCAGCTTGATGGCGGGCACTGAAGCTTTCTTT.

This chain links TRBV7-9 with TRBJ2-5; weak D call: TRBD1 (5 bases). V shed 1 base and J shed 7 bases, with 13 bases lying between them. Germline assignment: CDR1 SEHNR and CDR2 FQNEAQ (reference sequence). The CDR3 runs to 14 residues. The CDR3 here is CASSLDGASATQYF. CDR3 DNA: TGTGCCAGCAGCTTAGATGGGGCGTCCGCGACCCAGTACTTC.

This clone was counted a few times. This CDR3 reads CAWSRETQYF. CDR3 nucleotides: TGTGCCTGGAGTAGGGAGACCCAGTACTTC. This chain joins TRBV30 and TRBJ2-5; no definite D call. The CDR3 sequence is 10 residues long. Germline V lookup: CDR1 GTSNPN, CDR2 SVGIG (reference sequence). The ends were cut back, 2 bases at V and 5 bases at J, with 3 bases in the middle. Combining the CDR3 with reference TRBV30 and TRBJ2-5 gives the whole variable domain SQTIHQWPATLVQPVGSPLSLECTVEGTSNPNLYWYRQAAGRGLQLLFYSVGIGQISSEVPQNLSASRPQDRQFILSSKKLLLSDSGFYLCAWSRETQYFGPGTRLLVL.

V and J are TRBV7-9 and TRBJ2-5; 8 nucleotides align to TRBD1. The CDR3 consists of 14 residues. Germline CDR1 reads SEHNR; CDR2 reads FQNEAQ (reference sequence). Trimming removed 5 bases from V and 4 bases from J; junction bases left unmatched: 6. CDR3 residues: CASSRGQGAETQYF. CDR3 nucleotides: TGTGCCAGCAGCCGGGGCCAGGGGGCAGAGACCCAGTACTTC.

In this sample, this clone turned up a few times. CDR3 protein: CASGPDRDNQPQHF. The CDR3 nucleotides read TGTGCTAGTGGCCCGGACAGGGACAATCAGCCCCAGCATTTT. J is TRBJ1-5 and V is TRBV12-5, with TRBD1 matching 8 bases. Germline V gives CDR1 LGHNT, CDR2 FRNRAP. Trimming at V came to 6 bases and at J to 3 bases, leaving 4 bases not matched to a gene. The CDR3 spans 14 residues.

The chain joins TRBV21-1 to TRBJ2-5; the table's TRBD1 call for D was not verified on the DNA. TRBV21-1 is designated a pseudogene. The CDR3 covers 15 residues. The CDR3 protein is CASSKAQGTEETQYF. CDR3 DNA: TGTGCCAGCAGCAAAGCACAGGGGACCGAAGAGACCCAGTACTTC.

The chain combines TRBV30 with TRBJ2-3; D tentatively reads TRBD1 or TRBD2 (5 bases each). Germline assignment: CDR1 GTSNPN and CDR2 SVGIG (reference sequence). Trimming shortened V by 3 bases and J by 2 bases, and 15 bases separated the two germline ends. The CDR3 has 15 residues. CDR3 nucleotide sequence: TGTGCCTGGAGCCCGGGGCTTAGATCCACAGATACGCAGTATTTT. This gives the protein CAWSPGLRSTDTQYF.